This TCR beta chain was sequenced during a study of shared clonotypes between healthy human individuals (TCRdb year 2020). Background for the entire study: The cohort included three men and a couple of women between 18 and 49 years of age. For each donor, CD4 naive and CD4 memory were each given three plates, CD8 naive was given two plates, and CD8 memory was given one plate. To estimate repertoire size and how much clonotype sharing occurs between individuals, the study deeply sequenced the blood TCR repertoires of roughly 5 healthy adults. To increase sequencing depth and limit assay-specific biases, TCR repertoire library preparation and sequencing were carried out by different laboratories using diverse techniques. Each donor's leukapheresis produced roughly between roughly 0.9 and 8.9 billion PBMCs. The paper's findings and limits, for the study overall: Higher generation probabilities were observed for clonotypes shared by all four sorted-subset donors than for non-shared clonotypes. Naive subsets generally had larger estimated clonotype richness than memory subsets. Because the study included only a small number of donors, the genetic and exposure-history diversity represented was limited. Pairwise subsampling led to the expectation that sequencing depth would affect the degree of clonotype sharing among donors. Even with the large sequencing depth, rarefaction of the sorted-subset datasets indicated that sequencing was incomplete. Across a few donors, roughly 5.1% of naive CD4, roughly 3.5% of naive CD8, roughly 2.2% of memory CD4, and under 0.45% of memory CD8 clonotypes were shared. Sampling was restricted to blood, and TCR repertoires in tissue are likely to differ from TCR repertoires in blood.

The CDR3 numbers 15 residues from cysteine through phenylalanine. Only CDR3 DNA is held: 45 bases, read in frame from base 1. V is shortened by 1 base, J by 2 bases, and the region joining them spans 12 bases. The germline V gene (reference sequence) supplies CDR1 MNHNY and CDR2 SVGAGI. CD8 naive samples were CD45RO-negative cells positively selected for CCR7, giving a CD45RA+CCR7+ population that excluded TemRA cells. Healthy HIV-negative adults with no recently reported acute infections or vaccinations were included as donors. Every donor was a Caucasian adult living in Nashville, Tennessee, USA. After blood collection by leukapheresis, PBMCs were isolated using Ficoll-Histopaque density gradient centrifugation and then cryopreserved in the vapor phase of liquid nitrogen. Analytical flow cytometry was used to check the purity and quantity of every magnetically sorted T cell population. Each sorted fraction had its genomic DNA isolated and then quantified by UV absorbance on a Nanodrop 2000c.

In this sample, this clone turned up once. Its antigen remains unidentified. No qualities accompany the bases; no much larger clone lies one base away. Using the deep immunoSEQ assay, TCR CDR3 regions were amplified from genomic DNA by multiplex PCR. Extracted genomic DNA from each cell subset was distributed evenly across all wells of several immunoSEQ 96-well plates, and each plate was treated as a replicate. For sorted subsets, approximately 200 ng of genomic DNA, equivalent to roughly 30,000 T cell genomes, went into each replicate PCR. Purified libraries were measured with a Qubit 3.0 fluorometer, size-checked on a Bioanalyzer 2100, and measured again with the KAPA Library Quantification kit. Every immunoSEQ 96-well plate was sequenced on a separate single-read 150-cycle Illumina NextSeq 550 flow cell. The authors' pipeline ran thus. Because the immunoSEQ output included only junctional sequences and no quality scores, the filtering could not be the same as the filtering used for full-length reads. Sequences were annotated with PyIR, a Python wrapper for IgBLAST v1.9, and V/J genes and CDR3 were assigned using IMGT germline references. Reads were removed for weak V/J assignments (E-value above 1e-6), missing CDR3, stop codons, out-of-frame junctions, or ambiguous translated residues. V3J clonotypes were defined as sequences sharing the same inferred V gene, J gene, and CDR3 amino acid sequence. To compute the percentage overlap between repertoires, the number of shared unique clonotypes was divided by the size of the smaller repertoire. RTK rarefaction, the Chao1 estimator, and Recon v2.1 estimates of unobserved clonotypes were used to assess repertoire richness. For all TCRbeta clonotypes obtained by the gDNA method from a handful of donors, generation probabilities were computed with OLGA. As stored in TCRdb, this immuneACCESS dataset retains in-frame rearrangements with V and J assigned. A fraction of the clones does not appear; measured against another copy, unresolved V genes explain less than half of the discrepancy, and the remainder lacks a known reason. The V and J calls and clone size come from that table; D and trimming were worked out from the DNA. For this sample the table gives about 2.1 million clones, of which 93% were detected only once. 1.5% to 2% of the sample is in the top ten clones.

The sequenced sample was naive CD8+ T cells from PBMCs. The sample's cell subset or site label, in plain terms: CD45RA+CCR7+. The V and J segments used are TRBV6-6 and TRBJ2-7; the D gene is tentatively TRBD1 or TRBD2, each matching 5 bases. The sequence came from a man younger than 30 in good health. Some clones in this sample may be carry-over from other donors' samples. The CDR3 has the sequence CASSYLPGTTYEQYF. Here is the DNA: TGTGCCAGCAGTTACTTACCCGGGACCACCTACGAGCAGTACTTC.